These 32 T cell receptor beta chains came from one sample sequenced in a study of CD8 T cells in ankylosing spondylitis. TCRdb analysed the 5' RACE reads with MiXCR anew, one entry per CDR3 protein. This sample has under 450,000 distinct CDR3 sequences, with roughly 20% found just once. The sequenced sample was blood, either unsorted or a sorted T cell fraction (not recorded which). Source of these receptors: a male donor with ankylosing spondylitis or in good health (not recorded which).

The chain carries TRBV12-3 or TRBV12-4 and TRBJ1-4; D ambiguous. This CDR3 has 12 amino acids. Trimming removed 6 bases from V and 5 bases from J, with 7 bases in between. The CDR3 sequence is CASSPSNEKLFF. DNA for the CDR3: TGTGCCAGCAGCCCCTCAAATGAAAAACTGTTTTTT.

CDR3 nucleotides: TGTGCCAGCAGTGGGGTTAGCACAGATACGCAGTATTTT. Amino acids: CASSGVSTDTQYF. The rearrangement links TRBV27 to TRBJ2-3; D gene unclear. Germline loops: CDR1 MNHEY, CDR2 SMNVEV (reference sequence). This CDR3 has 13 residues. Trimming took off 5 bases at V and 0 bases at J, with 6 bases between the two ends.

This clonotype was recorded a few times. The conserved final phenylalanine or tryptophan is absent from the CDR3, which likely points to a read error. The limits of the CDR3 on the DNA are not certain, so only TCRdb's listed CDR3 is given. This chain joins TRBV27 and TRBJ2-7. The length of the CDR3 is 14 amino acids, counting both ends. Germline lookup yields CDR1 MNHEY and CDR2 SMNVEV (reference sequence). The CDR3 sequence is CASSLSIKWFDNPT.

J is TRBJ2-1 and V is TRBV27; unclear D gene. The CDR3 has 14 residues. In germline, CDR1 is MNHEY, CDR2 SMNVEV (reference sequence). Trimming removed 2 bases at V and 7 bases at J, with 12 bases between. The CDR3 loop is CASSLARGGNEQFF. CDR3 nucleotide sequence: TGTGCCAGCAGTTTAGCTCGCGGCGGAAATGAGCAGTTCTTC.

Of note for this clonotype: This clone may be a read error of a much larger clone one base away. The rearrangement joins TRBV11-1 to TRBJ2-3, with TRBD1 matching 7 bases. Germline CDR1 and CDR2: SGHAT and FQDESV (reference sequence). This CDR3 comprises 12 residues. Trimming cost V 7 bases and J 5 bases; bases outside gene matches: 3. The CDR3: CASTPGGDTQYF. The CDR3 DNA reads as TGTGCCAGCACCCCAGGGGGAGATACGCAGTATTTT.

The rearrangement uses TRBV9 and TRBJ1-2; D is ambiguous. The germline gives CDR1 SGDLS, CDR2 YYNGEE. CDR3 length equals 17 residues. The ends were cut back, 0 bases at V and 5 bases at J, with 20 bases in the middle. The CDR3 region has the DNA TGTGCCAGCAGCGTAGGGTATTCCCCGAGAAAGAAGTATGGCTACACCTTC. Its translation is CASSVGYSPRKKYGYTF.

J is TRBJ2-7 and V is TRBV12-3 or TRBV12-4, with D unclear. The V gene lost 2 bases and the J gene lost 3 bases, with 8 bases spanning the gap. The CDR3 extends over 13 amino acids. DNA of the CDR3: TGTGCCAGCAGTTTAACAGAGTACTACGAGCAGTACTTC. It translates to CASSLTEYYEQYF.

This clonotype showed up just a few times. The chain joins TRBV3-1 to TRBJ1-6; D unclear. Germline CDR1 LGHDT, CDR2 YNNKEL (reference sequence). Trimming removed 3 bases from V and 18 bases from J, with 9 bases in between. The CDR3 is 10 residues long. The CDR3 DNA sequence: TGTGCCAGCAGCCAGGAGGGAGGCCACTTT. Protein: CASSQEGGHF.

This chain links TRBV4-2 with TRBJ1-6; no firm D call. This CDR3 is built from 14 residues. With 0 bases removed from V and 9 bases from J, the gap between germline ends came to 9 bases. Germline assignment: CDR1 LGHNA and CDR2 YNFKEQ. CDR3 protein: CASSQDQQISPLHF. In DNA form, the CDR3 reads TGTGCCAGCAGCCAAGATCAGCAGATTTCACCCCTCCACTTT.

This clonotype was recorded a few times. V is TRBV12-3 or TRBV12-4 and J is TRBJ1-1; D unclear. The CDR3 contains 13 residues. Trimming stripped 0 bases from V and 5 bases from J, with 7 bases between. CDR3 residues: CASSLAGRTEAFF. Here the CDR3 DNA reads TGTGCCAGCAGTTTAGCGGGGAGAACTGAAGCTTTCTTT.

The V call is TRBV10-2, the J call TRBJ2-1; D call uncertain. V was pared by 0 bases and J by 10 bases, with 10 bases between. The length of the CDR3 is 13 residues. Germline CDR1 is WSHSY and CDR2 is SAAADI. CDR3 protein: CASSESALREQFF. The CDR3 DNA is TGCGCCAGCAGTGAGTCGGCGTTACGGGAGCAGTTCTTC.

The chain combines TRBV6-2 or TRBV6-3 with TRBJ2-1, with 7 bases lining up with TRBD2. V dropped 2 bases and J dropped 7; count of bases not matched to a gene: 14. Germline V gene lookup returns CDR1 MNHEY and CDR2 SVGEGT. This CDR3 is 17 amino acids long. For the CDR3, the DNA is TGTGCCAGCAGTTACCCCAGCGGGGTTTCCGGAGGGAATGAGCAGTTCTTC. This gives the protein CASSYPSGVSGGNEQFF.

This clonotype was counted between two and nine times. This chain links TRBV7-8 with TRBJ2-3; tentative D call: TRBD2 (5 bases). The V end was cut by 4 bases, the J end by 11 bases, with 22 bases between. Germline V gene data show CDR1 as SGHVS and CDR2 as FQNEAQ. This CDR3 has 15 residues. The CDR3 here is CASSYRTLTRWGQYF. CDR3 bases: TGTGCCAGCAGCTACCGGACGTTAACTAGATGGGGGCAGTATTTT.

Written as DNA, the CDR3 is TGTGCCAGCAGTGAGGGGCCTGGAAACACCATATATTTT. This sequence encodes CASSEGPGNTIYF. J is TRBJ1-3 and V is TRBV2; maybe TRBD1 (5 bases). The CDR3 is 13 residues long. V dropped 3 bases and J dropped 2 bases, with 5 bases sitting between them. In germline, CDR1 is SNHLY, CDR2 FYNNEI.

The CDR3 DNA reads TGCGCCAGCAGCTTCGGGGGGAAAAACACCGGGGAGCTGTTTTTT. As protein: CASSFGGKNTGELFF. This sequence joins TRBV5-1 and TRBJ2-2, with 7 bases that match TRBD2. The V gene's germline CDR1 is SGHRS and CDR2 YFSETQ. This CDR3 has 15 amino acids. J was trimmed by 2 bases and V by 2 bases; bases with no gene match: 3.

The chain recombines TRBV6-2 or TRBV6-3 with TRBJ2-7; D possibly corresponds to TRBD2 (5 bases). The CDR3 runs 13 residues. From germline, CDR1 is MNHEY and CDR2 SVGEGT. V shed 2 bases and J shed 3 bases, with 8 bases lying between them. CDR3 DNA sequence: TGTGCCAGCAGTTACGGACTGCTCTACGAGCAGTACTTC. It codes for CASSYGLLYEQYF.

The V call is TRBV10-3, the J call TRBJ2-2; D call uncertain. Germline assignment: CDR1 ENHRY and CDR2 SYGVKD. The V and J ends lost 6 bases and 0 bases respectively, with 11 bases between them. There are 15 residues in the CDR3. The CDR3: CAIRPLTANTGELFF. CDR3 in DNA: TGTGCCATCAGGCCGTTGACCGCGAACACCGGGGAGCTGTTTTTT.

CDR3 DNA: TGTGCCAGCTCCGCGGCAGAGAACACTGAAGCTTTCTTT. Protein sequence: CASSAAENTEAFF. The chain couples TRBV6-6 to TRBJ1-1; no reliable D call. Per germline, CDR1 MNHNY and CDR2 SVGAGI (reference sequence). This CDR3 comprises 13 residues. V lost 8 bases and J lost 1, with 11 bases in between.

In its sample, this clonotype was seen a few times. The chain is built from TRBV11-2 and TRBJ2-1; the match to TRBD2 covers 7 bases. The germline V gene encodes CDR1 SGHAT and CDR2 FQNNGV. V dropped 0 bases and J dropped 8; count of bases not matched to a gene: 4. The CDR3 has 14 residues. CDR3 DNA sequence: TGTGCCAGCAGCTTAGATGGGGGGGGATATGAGCAGTTCTTC. Amino acid sequence: CASSLDGGGYEQFF.

This clonotype was seen a single time. The CDR3 does not close with the conserved phenylalanine or tryptophan, likely indicating a read error. The V and J genes are TRBV12-3 or TRBV12-4 and TRBJ2-2, with 7 bases fitting TRBD1. Unmatched junction bases numbered 6, after V lost 3 bases and J lost 2 bases. The CDR3 length is 16 residues. The DNA of the CDR3 is TGTGCCAGCAGTTTCCAGGGGGATATAAACACCGGGGAGCTGTTTCTT. Its translation is CASSFQGDINTGELFL.

V and J are TRBV15 and TRBJ2-5; the D is unclear. Germline lookup yields CDR1 LNHNV and CDR2 YYDKDF (reference sequence). The CDR3 runs 16 residues. The V gene lost 1 base and the J gene lost 2 bases, with 14 bases spanning the gap. The CDR3 DNA is TGTGCCACCAGCAGAGTTGGCTCAGCAGGACAAGAGACCCAGTACTTC. Amino acids: CATSRVGSAGQETQYF.

The CDR3 is CSARDLGRDEQFF. The CDR3 bases are TGCAGTGCTAGAGATCTGGGGAGGGATGAGCAGTTCTTC. V is TRBV20-1 and J is TRBJ2-1; 7 bases match TRBD2. The CDR3 has 13 amino acids. Germline CDR1 reads DFQATT; CDR2 reads SNEGSKA (reference sequence). V was clipped by 0 bases and J by 8 bases; unmatched bases: 4.

This clonotype was counted ten times or more. The DNA is omitted, as the CDR3 cannot be located on it reliably, and the CDR3 follows TCRdb's listing. This sequence joins TRBV6-5 and TRBJ2-2; the DNA was not compared with TRBD1, the D call given in the table. The CDR3 has 16 residues if both end residues are counted. Germline V CDR1 and CDR2: MNHEY, SVGAGI. CDR3 residues: CASSSVLGVNTGELFF.

Only a few counts were recorded for this clonotype. V usage is TRBV11-2 and J usage is TRBJ2-3; D is unresolved. The CDR3 has 14 amino acids. Germline CDR1 is SGHAT and CDR2 is FQNNGV. V shed 0 bases and J shed 4 bases, with 8 bases lying between them. CDR3 region: CASSLDASADTQYF. The DNA for the CDR3 is TGTGCCAGCAGCTTAGATGCGTCGGCAGATACGCAGTATTTT.

The chain employs TRBV10-2 and TRBJ2-2; no firm D call. The CDR3 is 14 residues long. The V end lost 8 bases, the J end lost 0 bases, and 10 bases lay between the germline ends. Germline-derived CDR1 and CDR2 are WSHSY and SAAADI. The DNA of the CDR3 is TGCGCCAGCCTAGTAACAGCGAACACCGGGGAGCTGTTTTTT. This gives the protein CASLVTANTGELFF.

This clonotype came up many times. The chain couples TRBV28 to TRBJ2-1; D may be TRBD1 or TRBD2 (6 bases each). Per the germline V gene, CDR1 is MDHEN and CDR2 is SYDVKM. This CDR3 comprises 12 residues. Trimming cost V 6 bases and J 9 bases, with 12 bases left between them. Here the CDR3 DNA reads TGTGCCAGCAGCCAAGGAGGGGGTGAGCAGTTCTTC. It yields the protein CASSQGGGEQFF.

This clonotype has more than one count but fewer than ten. V is TRBV20-1 and J is TRBJ1-4, with D unclear. The ends were cut back, 6 bases at V and 3 bases at J, with 20 bases in the middle. The CDR3 sequence is 16 residues long. Germline CDR1 is DFQATT and CDR2 is SNEGSKA (reference sequence). The CDR3 nucleotides read TGCAGTGCCCCCCGGAGTGGCGGGCCGTCTAATGAAAAACTGTTTTTT. Translated, it gives CSAPRSGGPSNEKLFF.

This chain uses TRBV21-1 with TRBJ2-2; the table's D call TRBD1 went unverified against the DNA. TRBV21-1 is designated a pseudogene. This CDR3 has 18 amino acids. For the CDR3, the DNA is TGTGCCAGCAGCACAAGGCAGGGGGCCGCACCCTTCACCGGGGATCTGTTTTTT. It encodes CASSTRQGAAPFTGDLFF.

This clonotype appeared a few times. The gene calls are TRBV9 and TRBJ1-1; the match to TRBD1 covers 12 bases. This CDR3 region has 15 residues. The ends lost 4 bases at V and 7 bases at J; junction bases unmatched: 8. CDR1 and CDR2 from the germline V gene are SGDLS and YYNGEE. The CDR3 here is CASSPWDRGLHEAFF. Written as DNA, the CDR3 is TGTGCCAGCAGCCCGTGGGACAGGGGGCTTCATGAAGCTTTCTTT.

This clonotype came up a few times. The rearrangement links TRBV15 to TRBJ2-1, with a possible D match to TRBD1 (6 bases). Germline V gene lookup returns CDR1 LNHNV and CDR2 YYDKDF (reference sequence). Trimming shortened V by 1 base and J by 7 bases, and 14 bases separated the two germline ends. The CDR3 has 15 amino acids. CDR3 sequence: CATSRGSQGFNEQFF. Here the CDR3 DNA reads TGTGCCACCAGCAGAGGGTCACAGGGATTTAATGAGCAGTTCTTC.

The chain recombines TRBV29-1 with TRBJ1-2; 7 bases map to TRBD1. The CDR3 length is 13 residues. Per germline, CDR1 SQVTM and CDR2 ANQGSEA. The trim removed 3 bases at V and 0 bases at J, leaving 1 base unmatched. The CDR3 DNA sequence: TGCAGCGTTGAGACAGGGACTAACTATGGCTACACCTTC. Its protein product is CSVETGTNYGYTF.

This clonotype was seen more than once but under ten times. The chain is built from TRBV12-3 or TRBV12-4 and TRBJ2-1, with 7 nucleotides matching TRBD1. This CDR3 contains 14 residues. Germline trimming cut 8 bases from V and 6 bases from J; bases unmatched to any gene: 10. CDR3 DNA: TGTGCCAGCGGCCCCCTAGGGGGCCTCAATGAGCAGTTCTTC. Translation gives CASGPLGGLNEQFF.